This is a list of T cell receptor beta chains from one sample in a study of shared clonotypes between healthy human individuals. The assay was immunoSEQ multiplex PCR, and TCRdb's table has in-frame clones only and misses some. In the table there are millions of clones, more than 85% of which are singletons. Material for sequencing was naive CD4+ T cells from PBMCs. These receptors came from a man aged 18 to 29 in good health. Some clones in this sample may be carry-over from other donors' samples. Both conserved end residues are trimmed from each CDR3. Each record gives: V gene, J gene, CDR3 protein.

>TRBV30|TRBJ2-2
AGGGRNTGELF
>TRBV6-5|TRBJ1-1
ASIPPGLGTEAF
>TRBV4-1|TRBJ2-3
ASSPRLAGGTDTQY
>TRBV6-6|TRBJ1-2
ASSYGQGGYGYT
>TRBV7-2|TRBJ2-1
ASSSPAERGYNEQF
>TRBV6-5|TRBJ2-1
ASSYSIRLNNEQF
>TRBV27|TRBJ2-2
ASSPHQGAENTGELF
>TRBV5-4|TRBJ2-1
ASSTPTAANEQF
>TRBV19|TRBJ2-1
ASSTVTYYNEQF
>TRBV19|TRBJ2-5
ASSIGVLGTQY
>TRBV2|TRBJ1-4
ASLVRKGEKLF
>TRBV5-1|TRBJ2-7
ASSTTGGRYEQY
>TRBV27|TRBJ1-5
ASSPWTGGGQPQH
>TRBV10-1|TRBJ2-7
ASLDLSYEQY
>TRBV7-9|TRBJ2-5
ASSLAGSETQY
>TRBV9|TRBJ2-5
ASSDRDTVYQETQY
>TRBV15|TRBJ1-5
ATSRDIQPQH
>TRBV5-1|TRBJ2-5
ASSRTDYTETQY
>TRBV7-9|TRBJ1-2
ASSLEGGGGYT
>TRBV10-3|TRBJ2-1
AIGSTGYEQF
>TRBV11-2|TRBJ2-2
ASSTGPTTGELF
>TRBV10-3|TRBJ2-2
ATGWQTGELF
>TRBV28|TRBJ2-7
ASSLGNEQY
>TRBV25-1|TRBJ2-1
ASSEVLAGGDEQF
>TRBV2|TRBJ2-2
ASSESGGTGELF
>TRBV2|TRBJ2-7
ASSAQRNEQY
>TRBV19|TRBJ2-2
ASSIEPNTGELF
>TRBV2|TRBJ2-7
ASSEEGLAGEH
>TRBV9|TRBJ1-5
ASSVDAGSNQPQH
>TRBV7-2|TRBJ2-3
AVGGPGDSTDTQY
>TRBV5-4|TRBJ1-1
ASSPRGGTGGWTEAF
>TRBV7-2|TRBJ2-1
ASSPDSLEQF
>TRBV7-9|TRBJ1-1
ASSLGGAEAF
>TRBV28|TRBJ1-1
ASSFYRDTEAF
>TRBV6-1|TRBJ2-1
ASRAQGLAPHEQF
>TRBV11-2|TRBJ2-3
ASSLLTSGSLADTQY
>TRBV11-1|TRBJ2-1
ASSFRNEQF
>TRBV7-2|TRBJ2-5
ASSLAVGTQY
>TRBV4-3|TRBJ2-2
ASSQDRPGRGLNTGELF
>TRBV2|TRBJ2-6
ASSDRINVLT
>TRBV6-4|TRBJ2-6
ASSEQSTHSGANVLT
>TRBV28|TRBJ2-1
ASSPGARSPREQF
>TRBV5-1|TRBJ2-5
ASSPLWTGQETQY
>TRBV7-8|TRBJ1-4
ASSLAVTGSRFNEKLF
>TRBV5-1|TRBJ1-2
ASSLGQTGVGYGYT
>TRBV28|TRBJ2-1
ASSSAGTGLGQF
>TRBV7-2|TRBJ2-5
ASSLGTSGREGETQY
>TRBV7-3|TRBJ2-1
ASSLRLAGDNEQF
>TRBV6-6|TRBJ2-2
ASSYREGNAGELF
>TRBV5-1|TRBJ1-5
ASSLGPGGNQPQH
>TRBV28|TRBJ1-1
ASSLSSEAF
>TRBV6-1|TRBJ2-7
ASSEANRGTNEQY
>TRBV29-1|TRBJ2-4
SVDSVTGSLRNIQY
>TRBV18|TRBJ2-1
ASYGLAPLNEQF
>TRBV5-5|TRBJ1-2
ASSFVESRRART